This entry describes one TCR beta chain. What it binds is unknown. The sample is drawn from a study of T cell repertoires in ileal Crohn's disease. Across the study: At postoperative colonoscopy, neoterminal ileum biopsies were taken as M6. Findings of the study overall: Clonal expansions were more frequent in active smokers than non-smokers at surgery.

As to time point: neoterminal ileum biopsy at postoperative endoscopy, about 6 months after surgery. Sequenced by immunoSEQ multiplex PCR; TCRdb stores in-frame clones only, minus some. The table records about 13,000 clones, about four fifths of them present only once. Per germline, CDR1 MNHEY and CDR2 SVGAGI. The CDR3 runs 12 residues. Trimming removed 5 bases at V and 6 bases at J, with 7 bases between. This TCR was recovered from an adult with Crohn's disease. Source material: ileal tissue. The chain combines TRBV6-5 with TRBJ2-2; D is undetermined. The CDR3 loop reads CASSHRAGELFF. The CDR3 nucleotides read TGTGCCAGCAGTCACCGGGCCGGGGAGCTGTTTTTT.